This T cell receptor beta chain was sequenced in a study of cytomegalovirus exposure and HLA in healthy donors. The wider study: According to later analysis, the same platform produced the approximately 120 validation and several hundred first-cohort repertoires.

Sequencing used immunoSEQ multiplex PCR; TCRdb keeps in-frame clones, though not all of them. The sample includes tens of thousands of clones, around 85% of them seen just once. This TCR was recovered from a young man in good health and CMV-seronegative. Sequenced material: PBMCs.

In nucleotides, the CDR3 is TGTGCCAGTAGTCCGGGGCGGGGCCCCCTACGCTTTGAGCAGTTCTTC. Translated: CASSPGRGPLRFEQFF. The J gene is TRBJ2-1, the V gene TRBV19; the D gene is possibly TRBD2 (6 bases). Germline V CDR1 and CDR2: LNHDA, SQIVND (reference sequence). The CDR3 is 16 amino acids. Between the trimmed V and J ends, which lost 5 bases and 9 bases, there was a span of 23 bases.